These T cell receptor beta chains were read from a single sample in a study of T-cell memory formation after mild COVID-19. MiXCR, run by TCRdb on the 5' RACE reads, gives a single entry per CDR3 protein. The table has 300,000 to 400,000 distinct CDR3 sequences, 10% to 15% seen once. The sequenced sample consisted of PBMCs or a T cell subset sorted from them (not recorded which). The receptors shown here come from a man between 18 and 29 years old who had mild COVID-19 (a few samples of this study predate the infection). Cell type and time point are not known. Each CDR3 is given with its conserved first and last residue. A D gene is named only where the DNA matches it firmly. Clone size appears in some rows only: once, few, many, or a class for an expanded clone.

.	TRBV11-2	many	TRBJ2-3	TGTGCCAGCAGCTTACTATATACGCAGTATTTT	CASSLLYTQYF
TRBD1	TRBV6-6	.	TRBJ1-1	TGTGCCAGCAGCAAACTACAGGGGGCGGAGAACACTGAAGCTTTATTT	CASSKLQGAENTEALF
.	TRBV7-8	.	TRBJ2-2	TGTGCCAGCAGCTTAGCGTACAGGCAGGTGTCCGGGGAGCTGTTTTTT	CASSLAYRQVSGELFF
.	TRBV7-3	many	TRBJ2-2	TGTGCCAGCCTTAGGCCGGAAACCGGGGAGCTGTTTTTT	CASLRPETGELFF
.	TRBV19	.	TRBJ2-1	TGTGCCAGTAGTATATGGGGCGGGGCAGCGGAGGACAATGAGCAGTTCTTC	CASSIWGGAAEDNEQFF
TRBD2	TRBV5-1	few	TRBJ2-1	TGCGCCAGCAGCCGACTAGCGGGGGGGACCAATGAGCAGTTCTTC	CASSRLAGGTNEQFF
.	TRBV5-6	.	TRBJ1-3	TGTGCCAGCAGCTTGTGGCAGGTCGATAGAAACACCATATATTTT	CASSLWQVDRNTIYF
TRBD1	TRBV6-5	many	TRBJ2-2	TGTGCCAGCAGTTCTATCGGGACAGAAACCGGGGAGCTGTTTTTT	CASSSIGTETGELFF
TRBD2	TRBV18	few	TRBJ2-3	TGTGCCAGCTCACCACTAGGGACTAGCCAGTATTTT	CASSPLGTSQYF
.	TRBV6-5	few	TRBJ1-3	TGTGCCAGCACCGGACACAACTCTGGAAACACCATATATTTT	CASTGHNSGNTIYF
.	TRBV7-3	few	TRBJ2-1	TGTGCCAGCAGGCCGGGACCCGGTTACAATGAGCAGTTCTTC	CASRPGPGYNEQFF
.	TRBV5-4	few	TRBJ2-7	TGTGCCAGCAGTCTTGGTGAGCTCTACGAGCAGTACTTC	CASSLGELYEQYF
TRBD1	TRBV27	.	TRBJ2-7	TGTGCCAGCAGCAGATATTCCGGGACAGGGACCTACGAGCAGTACTTC	CASSRYSGTGTYEQYF
.	TRBV4-1	few	TRBJ1-5	TGCGCCAGCAGCCAAGATCTCCCTAGCAATCAGCCCCAGCATTTT	CASSQDLPSNQPQHF
TRBD2	TRBV4-1	few	TRBJ2-1	TGCGCCAGCAGCCAAGGAAGGCCTAGCGGGTCGTACAATGAGCAGTTCTTC	CASSQGRPSGSYNEQFF